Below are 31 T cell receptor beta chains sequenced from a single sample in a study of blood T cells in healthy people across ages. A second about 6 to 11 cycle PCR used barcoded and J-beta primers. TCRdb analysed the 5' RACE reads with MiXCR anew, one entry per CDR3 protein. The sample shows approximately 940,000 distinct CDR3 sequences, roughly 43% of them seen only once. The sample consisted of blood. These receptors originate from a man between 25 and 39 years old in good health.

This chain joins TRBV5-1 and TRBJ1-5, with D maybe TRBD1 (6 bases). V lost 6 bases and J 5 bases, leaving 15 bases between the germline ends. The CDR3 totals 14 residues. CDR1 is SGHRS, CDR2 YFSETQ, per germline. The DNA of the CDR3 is TGCGCCAGCACCGAGAGGGGGATGGATCAGCCCCAGCATTTT. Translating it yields CASTERGMDQPQHF.

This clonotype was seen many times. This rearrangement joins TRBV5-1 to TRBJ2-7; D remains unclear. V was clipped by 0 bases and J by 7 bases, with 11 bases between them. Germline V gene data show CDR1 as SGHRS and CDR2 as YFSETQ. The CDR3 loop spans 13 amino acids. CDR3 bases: TGCGCCAGCAGCTTGGGGGCCTACCAAGAGCAGTACTTC. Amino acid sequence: CASSLGAYQEQYF.

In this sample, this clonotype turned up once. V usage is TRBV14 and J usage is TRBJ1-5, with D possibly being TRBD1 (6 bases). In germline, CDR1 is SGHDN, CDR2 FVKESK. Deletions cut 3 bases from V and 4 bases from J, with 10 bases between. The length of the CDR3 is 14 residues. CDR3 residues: CASSHEQGNQPQHF. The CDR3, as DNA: TGTGCCAGCAGCCACGAACAGGGAAATCAGCCCCAGCATTTT.

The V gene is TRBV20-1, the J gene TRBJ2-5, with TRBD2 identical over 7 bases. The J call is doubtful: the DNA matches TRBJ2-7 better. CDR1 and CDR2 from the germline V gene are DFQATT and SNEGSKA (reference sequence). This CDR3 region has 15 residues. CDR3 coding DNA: TGCAGTGCTAGAGACCGGACTAGAAGGATTTACGAGCAGTACTTC. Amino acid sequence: CSARDRTRRIYEQYF.

The CDR3 coding sequence is TGTGCCAGCAGCCCAGTCGGGGCCCAGAATGAAAAACTGTTTTTT. It yields the protein CASSPVGAQNEKLFF. J is TRBJ1-4 and V is TRBV7-9, with D possibly being TRBD1 (5 bases). CDR3 size: 15 residues. The V end was cut by 5 bases, the J end by 5 bases, with 15 bases between. Per germline, CDR1 SEHNR and CDR2 FQNEAQ (reference sequence). Based on the CDR3 plus reference TRBV7-9 and TRBJ1-4, the full variable domain is DTGVSQNPRHKITKRGQNVTFRCDPISEHNRLYWYRQTLGQGPEFLTYFQNEAQLEKSRLLSDRFSAERPKGSFSTLEIQRTEQGDSAMYLCASSPVGAQNEKLFFGSGTQLSVL.

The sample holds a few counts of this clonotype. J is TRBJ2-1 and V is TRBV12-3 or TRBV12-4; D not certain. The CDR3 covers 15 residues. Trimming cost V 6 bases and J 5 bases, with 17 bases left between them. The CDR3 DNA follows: TGTGCCAGCAGGCGCACAGTGGGGAAGGACAATGAGCAGTTCTTC. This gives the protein CASRRTVGKDNEQFF.

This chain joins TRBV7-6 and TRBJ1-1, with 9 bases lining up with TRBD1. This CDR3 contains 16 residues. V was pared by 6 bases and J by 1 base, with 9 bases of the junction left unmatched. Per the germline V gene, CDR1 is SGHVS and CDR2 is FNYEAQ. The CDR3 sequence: CASRPQGASGNTEAFF. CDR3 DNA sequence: TGTGCCAGCAGACCACAGGGGGCATCGGGGAACACTGAAGCTTTCTTT.

In DNA, the CDR3 is TGCAGCGGGGGTCCCGTTAGCACAGATACGCAGTATTTT. Its translation is CSGGPVSTDTQYF. The chain carries TRBV29-1 and TRBJ2-3; D is unclear. Germline values: CDR1 SQVTM, CDR2 ANQGSEA. The germline V and J ends were trimmed by 7 bases and 0 bases, with 11 bases remaining between them. The CDR3 has 13 residues.

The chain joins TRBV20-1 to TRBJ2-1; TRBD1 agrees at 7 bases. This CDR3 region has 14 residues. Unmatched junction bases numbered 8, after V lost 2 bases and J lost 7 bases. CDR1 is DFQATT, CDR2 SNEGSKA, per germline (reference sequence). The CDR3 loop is CSARNGQALNEQFF. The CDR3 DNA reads TGCAGTGCTAGAAATGGACAGGCGTTGAATGAGCAGTTCTTC.

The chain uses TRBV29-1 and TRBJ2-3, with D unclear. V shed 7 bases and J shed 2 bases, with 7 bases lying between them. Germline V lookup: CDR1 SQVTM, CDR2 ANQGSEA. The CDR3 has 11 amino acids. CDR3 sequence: CSAVYTDTQYF. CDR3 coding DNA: TGCAGCGCCGTCTACACAGATACGCAGTATTTT.

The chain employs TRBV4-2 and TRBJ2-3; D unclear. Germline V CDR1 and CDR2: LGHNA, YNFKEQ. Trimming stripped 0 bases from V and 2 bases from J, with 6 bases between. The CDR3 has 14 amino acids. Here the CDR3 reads CASSQDKNTDTQYF. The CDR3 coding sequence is TGTGCCAGCAGCCAAGATAAGAACACAGATACGCAGTATTTT.

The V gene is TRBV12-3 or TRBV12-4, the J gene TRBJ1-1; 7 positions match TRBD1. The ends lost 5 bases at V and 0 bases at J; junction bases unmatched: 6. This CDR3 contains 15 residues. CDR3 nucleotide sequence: TGTGCCAGCAGTCCCTGGGGACAGATGAACACTGAAGCTTTCTTT. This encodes CASSPWGQMNTEAFF.

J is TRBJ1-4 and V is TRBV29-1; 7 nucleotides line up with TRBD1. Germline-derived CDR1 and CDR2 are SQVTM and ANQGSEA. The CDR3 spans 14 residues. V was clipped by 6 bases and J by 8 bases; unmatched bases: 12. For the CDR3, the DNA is TGCAGCGTGGGGGGGACAGAGGGCGTAGAAAAACTGTTTTTT. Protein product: CSVGGTEGVEKLFF. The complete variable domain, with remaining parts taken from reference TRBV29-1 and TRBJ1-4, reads SAVISQKPSRDICQRGTSLTIQCQVDSQVTMMFWYRQQPGQSLTLIATANQGSEATYESGFVIDKFPISRPNLTFSTLTVSNMSPEDSSIYLCSVGGTEGVEKLFFGSGTQLSVL.

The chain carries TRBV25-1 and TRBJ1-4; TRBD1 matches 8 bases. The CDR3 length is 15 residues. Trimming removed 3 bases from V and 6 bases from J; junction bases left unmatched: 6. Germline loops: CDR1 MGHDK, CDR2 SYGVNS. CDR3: CASSDPRGPDEKLFF. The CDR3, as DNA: TGTGCCAGCAGTGATCCCAGGGGGCCGGATGAAAAACTGTTTTTT.

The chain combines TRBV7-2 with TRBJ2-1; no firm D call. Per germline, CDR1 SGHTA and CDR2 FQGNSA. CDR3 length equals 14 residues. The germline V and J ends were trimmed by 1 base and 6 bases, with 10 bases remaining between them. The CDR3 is CASSLEARPNEQFF. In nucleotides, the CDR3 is TGTGCCAGCAGCTTAGAGGCCCGCCCCAATGAGCAGTTCTTC.

CDR3 in amino acids: CASSFGTASGKETQYF. CDR3 bases: TGCGCCAGCAGCTTCGGGACAGCTTCTGGTAAAGAGACCCAGTACTTC. The chain is built from TRBV5-1 and TRBJ2-5; 7 bases are shared with TRBD1. V shed 2 bases, J shed 3 bases, and the junction held 10 bases outside the gene matches. This CDR3 spans 16 amino acids. CDR1 and CDR2 (germline): SGHRS, YFSETQ.

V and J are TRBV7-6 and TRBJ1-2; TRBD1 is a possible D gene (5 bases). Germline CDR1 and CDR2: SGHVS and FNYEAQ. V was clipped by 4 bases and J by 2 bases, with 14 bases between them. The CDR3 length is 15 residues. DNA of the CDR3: TGTGCCAGCAGCTCCCGGGAGGGACTGAACTATGGCTACACCTTC. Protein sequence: CASSSREGLNYGYTF.

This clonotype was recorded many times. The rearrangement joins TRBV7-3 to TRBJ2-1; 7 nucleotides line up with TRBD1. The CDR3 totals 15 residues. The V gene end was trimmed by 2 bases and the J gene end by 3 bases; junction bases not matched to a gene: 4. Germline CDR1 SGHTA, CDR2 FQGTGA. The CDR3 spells CASSLRQGDYNEQFF. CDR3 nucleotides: TGTGCCAGCAGCTTACGGCAGGGGGACTACAATGAGCAGTTCTTC. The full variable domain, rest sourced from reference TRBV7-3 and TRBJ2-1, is GAGVSQTPSNKVTEKGKYVELRCDPISGHTALYWYRQSLGQGPEFLIYFQGTGAADDSGLPNDRFFAVRPEGSVSTLKIQRTERGDSAVYLCASSLRQGDYNEQFFGPGTRLTVL.

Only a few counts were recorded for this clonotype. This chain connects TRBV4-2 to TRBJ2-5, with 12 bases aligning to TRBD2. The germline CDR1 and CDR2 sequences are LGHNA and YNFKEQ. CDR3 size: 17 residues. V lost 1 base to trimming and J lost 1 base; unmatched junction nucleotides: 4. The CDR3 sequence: CASSQGLAGVLQETQYF. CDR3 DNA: TGTGCCAGCAGCCAAGGACTAGCGGGGGTTCTCCAAGAGACCCAGTACTTC.

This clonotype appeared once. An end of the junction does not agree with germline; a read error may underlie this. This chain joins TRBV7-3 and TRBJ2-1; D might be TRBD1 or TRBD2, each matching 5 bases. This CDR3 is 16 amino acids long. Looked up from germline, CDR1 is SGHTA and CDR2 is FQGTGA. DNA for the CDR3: TGTGCCTGCAGCTTAACATCAGGGAGTGGTGAGAATGAGCAGTTCTTC. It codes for CACSLTSGSGENEQFF.

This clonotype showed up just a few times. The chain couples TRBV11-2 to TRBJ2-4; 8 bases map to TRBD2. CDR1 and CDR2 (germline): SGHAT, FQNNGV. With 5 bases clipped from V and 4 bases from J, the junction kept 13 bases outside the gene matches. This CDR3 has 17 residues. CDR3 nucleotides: TGTGCCAGCAGCGCCTACCCCGGGGGGGAGGTGAAAAACATTCAGTACTTC. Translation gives CASSAYPGGEVKNIQYF.

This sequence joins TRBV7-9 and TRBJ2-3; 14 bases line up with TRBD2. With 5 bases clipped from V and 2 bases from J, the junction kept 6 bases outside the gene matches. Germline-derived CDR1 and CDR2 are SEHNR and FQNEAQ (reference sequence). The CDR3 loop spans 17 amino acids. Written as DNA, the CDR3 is TGTGCCAGCAGCGGACTAGCGGGGGGCCTCCACACAGATACGCAGTATTTT. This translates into CASSGLAGGLHTDTQYF.

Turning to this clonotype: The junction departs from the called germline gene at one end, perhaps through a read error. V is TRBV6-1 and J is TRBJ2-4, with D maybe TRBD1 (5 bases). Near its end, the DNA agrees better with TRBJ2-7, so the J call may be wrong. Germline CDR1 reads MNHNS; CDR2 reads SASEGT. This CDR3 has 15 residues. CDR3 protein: CTSSEAPDTFYEQYF. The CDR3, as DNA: TGTACCAGCAGTGAAGCGCCGGACACTTTCTACGAGCAGTACTTC.

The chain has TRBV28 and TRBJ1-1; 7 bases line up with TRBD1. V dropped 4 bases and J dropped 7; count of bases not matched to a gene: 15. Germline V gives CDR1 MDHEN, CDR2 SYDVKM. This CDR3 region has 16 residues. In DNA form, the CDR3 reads TGTGCCAGCAGTTGGGAGACAGGGTATCCCAGTGATGAAGCTTTCTTT. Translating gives CASSWETGYPSDEAFF.

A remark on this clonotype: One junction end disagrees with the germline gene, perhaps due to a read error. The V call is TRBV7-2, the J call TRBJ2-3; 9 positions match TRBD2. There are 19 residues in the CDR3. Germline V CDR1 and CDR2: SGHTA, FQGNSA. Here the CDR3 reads CAGSRVGKRGALSTDTQYF. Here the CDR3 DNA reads TGTGCCGGCAGCCGAGTGGGAAAGCGGGGGGCGCTAAGCACAGATACGCAGTATTTT.

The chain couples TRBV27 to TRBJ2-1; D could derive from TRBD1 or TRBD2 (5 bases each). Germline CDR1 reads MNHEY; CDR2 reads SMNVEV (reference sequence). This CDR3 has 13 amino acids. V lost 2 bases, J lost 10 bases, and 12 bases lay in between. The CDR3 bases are TGTGCCAGCAGTTTAGGGAGACAGACAGAGCAGTTCTTC. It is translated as CASSLGRQTEQFF.

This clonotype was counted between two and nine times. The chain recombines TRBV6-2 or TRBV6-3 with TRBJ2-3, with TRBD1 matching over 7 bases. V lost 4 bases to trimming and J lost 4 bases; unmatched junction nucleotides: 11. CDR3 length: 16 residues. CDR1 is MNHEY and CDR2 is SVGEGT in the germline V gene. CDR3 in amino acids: CASSSPLRQGADTQYF. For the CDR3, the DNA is TGTGCCAGCAGTTCCCCCCTGAGACAGGGAGCAGATACGCAGTATTTT.

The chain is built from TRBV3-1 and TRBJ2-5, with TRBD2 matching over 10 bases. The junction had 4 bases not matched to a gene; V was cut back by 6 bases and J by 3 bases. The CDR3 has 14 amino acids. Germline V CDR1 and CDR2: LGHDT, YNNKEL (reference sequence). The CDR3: CASRPLAGEETQYF. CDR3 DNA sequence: TGTGCCAGCAGACCGCTAGCGGGGGAAGAGACCCAGTACTTC.

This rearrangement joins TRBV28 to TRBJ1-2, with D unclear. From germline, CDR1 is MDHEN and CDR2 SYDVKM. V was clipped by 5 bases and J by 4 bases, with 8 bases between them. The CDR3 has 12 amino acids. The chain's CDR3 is CASSRTAYGYTF. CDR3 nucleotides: TGTGCCAGCAGTCGGACGGCCTATGGCTACACCTTC.

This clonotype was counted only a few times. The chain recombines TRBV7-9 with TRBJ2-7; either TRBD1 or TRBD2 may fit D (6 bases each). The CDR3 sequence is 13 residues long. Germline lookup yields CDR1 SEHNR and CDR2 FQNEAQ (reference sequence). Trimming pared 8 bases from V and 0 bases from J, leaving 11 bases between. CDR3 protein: CASEGGYSYEQYF. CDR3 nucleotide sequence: TGTGCCAGCGAGGGGGGCTACTCCTACGAGCAGTACTTC.

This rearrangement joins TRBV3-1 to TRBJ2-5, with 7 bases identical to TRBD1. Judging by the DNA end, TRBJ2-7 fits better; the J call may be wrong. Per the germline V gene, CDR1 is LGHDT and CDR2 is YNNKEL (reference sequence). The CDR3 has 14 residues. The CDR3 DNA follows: TGTGCCAGCAGATTACAGGGGAGCAGCGACGAGCAGTACTTC. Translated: CASRLQGSSDEQYF.